This TCR beta chain stems from a study of cytomegalovirus exposure and HLA in healthy donors. Per germline, CDR1 SGHTA and CDR2 FQGNSA. With V trimmed by 6 bases and J by 3 bases, 3 bases remained unmatched. The CDR3 is 14 residues long. Broader study findings: Within the data, a cluster of highly shared sequence variants was likely a sequencing artifact.

Of note for this clone: Its specificity is unknown.

13 Jbeta primers and 60 Vbeta primers were used for the PCR. As originally analysed: A later analysis tallied approximately 78 million unique TCR beta chains, 10 million to 12 million of them shared. Sequenced by immunoSEQ multiplex PCR; TCRdb stores in-frame clones only, minus some. V and J calls plus clone size are reproduced from that table; the DNA served to infer D and trimming. The sample lists approximately 200,000 clones, approximately 85% occurring once. The sequence was collected from a girl aged 10-17 years in good health and CMV-seropositive. V and J are TRBV7-2 and TRBJ2-7; TRBD2 agrees at 12 bases. Material: PBMCs. The DNA for the CDR3 is TGTGCCAGCAGGCCGGGACTAGCGGGCTACGAGCAGTACTTC. This gives the protein CASRPGLAGYEQYF.